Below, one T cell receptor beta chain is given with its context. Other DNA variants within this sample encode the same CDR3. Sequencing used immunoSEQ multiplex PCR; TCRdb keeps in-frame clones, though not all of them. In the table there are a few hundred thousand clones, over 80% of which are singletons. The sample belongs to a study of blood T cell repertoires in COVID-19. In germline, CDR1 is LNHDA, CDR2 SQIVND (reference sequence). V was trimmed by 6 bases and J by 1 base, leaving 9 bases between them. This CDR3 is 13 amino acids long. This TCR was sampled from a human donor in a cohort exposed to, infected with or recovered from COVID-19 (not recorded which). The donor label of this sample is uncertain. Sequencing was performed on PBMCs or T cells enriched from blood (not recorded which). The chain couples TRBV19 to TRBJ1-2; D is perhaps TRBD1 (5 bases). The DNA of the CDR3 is TGTGCCAGTAGCACCGACAGTAACTATGGCTACACCTTC. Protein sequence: CASSTDSNYGYTF.